The T cell receptor (beta chain) under discussion was sequenced for a study of radiotherapy plus CTLA-4 blockade in lung cancer (dated by TCRdb to between 2018 and 2020). The study in broad terms: Among enrolled patients, 18% had an objective response and 25% to 40% reached disease control. What the study reported, not specific to this receptor: The strongest predictors of response were reported to be early dynamic shifts in blood T cell clones along with a rise in serum interferon-beta following radiation. After treatment with radiotherapy and ipilimumab, TCR clones that came from tumors expanded in the peripheral blood.

The study tested focal radiation therapy combined with CTLA-4 blockade (ipilimumab) in patients with chemo-refractory metastatic non-small-cell lung cancer. A note on this clone: Its antigen is still unknown. Base qualities are not provided; no much larger clone lies one nucleotide away.

Receptors were amplified or captured by the immunoSEQ multiplex PCR assay. TCRdb took over this immuneACCESS table, retaining in-frame rearrangements with V and J assigned. Such tables are incomplete; in checked studies, under half of the missing clones stem from an unresolved V gene, and the remainder is unexplained. In this sample the table shows roughly 62,000 clones, 70% to 85% of which occur a single time. The top ten hold under 5% of the sample. The input for sequencing was peripheral blood, taken from a patient treated with radiotherapy plus ipilimumab. The sequence came from a human donor with non-small cell lung cancer who had a complete response to radiotherapy plus ipilimumab.

The CDR3 here reads CASSRTYTQYF. The sequenced DNA is TGTGCCAGCAGCCGGACCTATACGCAGTATTTT. Rearrangement joined TRBV7-2 to TRBJ2-3, with the D gene too uncertain to name. From the cysteine through the phenylalanine, the CDR3 covers 11 amino acids. The CDR3 DNA has 33 bases and is translated from base 1. As encoded in the germline V gene, CDR1 is SGHTA while CDR2 is FQGNSA. The germline ends are 7 bases apart after V is trimmed by 5 bases and J by 7 bases. Extended through the reference TRBV7-2 and TRBJ2-3 proteins, this CDR3 yields the full variable domain: GAGVSQSPSNKVTEKGKDVELRCDPISGHTALYWYRQSLGQGLEFLIYFQGNSAPDKSGLPSDRFSAERTGGSVSTLTIQRTQQEDSAVYLCASSRTYTQYFGPGTRLTVL.